Listed below are T cell receptor beta chains from one sample, sequenced in a study of radiation and T cells in renal cell carcinoma. The table came from immunoSEQ multiplex PCR; TCRdb's copy has only in-frame clones and leaves some out. This table holds 100,000 to 150,000 clones, about four fifths found once. The sequencing here drew on blood, taken from a patient whose treatment included radiotherapy and nephrectomy. The receptors derive from a man aged 50 or older with renal cell carcinoma. Each CDR3 is given without its conserved first and last residue. A D gene is named only where the DNA matches it firmly.

CDR3 protein | D gene | V gene
ASSTGVTANTEAF | NA | TRBV19
ASSSGTRPLEQY | NA | TRBV7-6
ASSPRSAGELF | NA | TRBV23-1
ASSEQGMVNNEQF | NA | TRBV2
ASSQGSMKEAGKKLF | NA | TRBV4-1
ASSSLAGSSYEQY | TRBD2 | TRBV7-2
ASSEASGRSSYNEQF | TRBD2 | TRBV10-1
ASSQDPGRSLRATIY | NA | TRBV4-1
ASRGSGSSTDTQY | TRBD2 | TRBV5-4
ASSPPSGPTEAF | NA | TRBV9
ASSQSPPTNTEAF | NA | TRBV4-3
ASTGQISTDTQY | NA | TRBV19
ASSLAGGLAPDTQY | TRBD2 | TRBV7-9
ARDTGTEQY | NA | TRBV6-5
ASSVGTSDSNQPQH | NA | TRBV9
ASSVGIQETQY | NA | TRBV2
ASSPSGNTYNEQF | TRBD2 | TRBV5-8
ASSTLGTVYGYT | TRBD1 | TRBV2
ASSQDSPTVSNQPQH | NA | TRBV4-1
ASSQDRQGDQPQH | TRBD1 | TRBV4-2
ASSLGAGKRTEAF | NA | TRBV5-5
ASTPRTTNEKLF | NA | TRBV19
ASIASGTGLF | TRBD1 | TRBV5-6
ARSSPRGGYYEQY | NA | TRBV5-3
ASSVGDEEDEQY | NA | TRBV9
ASSLGQGGNEQY | TRBD1 | TRBV28
ASSAQNTEAF | NA | TRBV28
ASSVRGGAGEQF | TRBD2 | TRBV2
ASSLWQDRRKPQH | NA | TRBV5-6
ASSLGSDKLF | NA | TRBV7-6
ASSQAIPGSGNTIY | NA | TRBV4-3
ASSQPQEKHEKLF | NA | TRBV28
ASSHSQGVGYT | TRBD1 | TRBV7-9
AIPGQRVGEQY | NA | TRBV10-3
ASSLAVVGTEAF | NA | TRBV5-1
ASSIAYQGRRETQY | NA | TRBV19
ASSLQALEQY | NA | TRBV28
ASSLFKGGLSNEQF | NA | TRBV19